The next 32 T cell receptor beta chains were all read from a single sample in a study of cytomegalovirus exposure and HLA in healthy donors (dated by TCRdb to about 2017). Library prep was done by the immunoSEQ multiplex PCR assay. TCRdb limited this immuneACCESS table to in-frame rearrangements with V and J called. A share of clones is missing; checked studies link under half to unresolved V genes, and the rest is unexplained. Counted in this sample were about 130,000 clones; 90% of them appeared once. The ten largest clones take up 5.5% to 7% of the sample. Material: PBMCs. The receptors stem from a woman aged 25 to 39 in good health and CMV-seropositive.

The chain is built from TRBV5-4 and TRBJ1-2; D may be TRBD1 (5 bases). The CDR3 covers 16 residues. In germline, CDR1 is SGHNT, CDR2 YYREEE (reference sequence). Trimming removed 1 base from V and 9 bases from J, with 22 bases in between. The CDR3 protein is CASSLLESGRGGSYTF. CDR3 in DNA: TGTGCCAGCAGCTTGTTGGAGTCCGGACGGGGGGGGAGCTACACCTTC.

In its sample, this clone was seen once. V gene TRBV6-1 combines with J gene TRBJ2-7; 7 positions match TRBD1. Germline V gene lookup returns CDR1 MNHNS and CDR2 SASEGT. This CDR3 contains 12 residues. V was pared by 6 bases and J by 7 bases, with 6 bases of the junction left unmatched. Here the CDR3 reads CASSQQGWEQYF. The DNA of the CDR3 is TGTGCCAGCAGCCAACAGGGGTGGGAGCAGTACTTC.

The V gene is TRBV9, the J gene TRBJ2-1, with 8 bases identical to TRBD2. CDR1 SGDLS and CDR2 YYNGEE come from the germline V gene. The CDR3 has 16 amino acids. The V and J ends lost 4 bases and 0 bases, in that order; junction bases with no gene match: 6. The CDR3 here is CASSLGSGISYNEQFF. In DNA, the CDR3 is TGTGCCAGCAGCCTAGGTAGCGGGATCTCCTACAATGAGCAGTTCTTC.

The chain recombines TRBV10-3 with TRBJ2-1; D is possibly TRBD2 (5 bases). From germline, CDR1 is ENHRY and CDR2 SYGVKD. V was shortened by 8 bases and J by 5 bases, with 13 bases between the two germline ends. This CDR3 is built from 13 residues. CDR3 bases: TGTGCCATCGCAGTGGGAGTGGACAATGAGCAGTTCTTC. This translates into CAIAVGVDNEQFF.

The chain uses TRBV6-1 and TRBJ1-5; 7 bases are shared with TRBD1. The CDR3 extends over 16 amino acids. V gave up 2 bases and J gave up 10 bases; unmatched junction bases: 14. CDR1 MNHNS and CDR2 SASEGT come from the germline V gene. CDR3: CASSEQLGTGAGPQHF. The CDR3, as DNA: TGTGCCAGCAGTGAACAACTGGGAACAGGGGCCGGCCCCCAGCATTTT.

V usage is TRBV9 and J usage is TRBJ1-2; 8 bases are shared with TRBD1. V shed 2 bases, J shed 8 bases, and the junction held 5 bases outside the gene matches. The V gene's germline CDR1 is SGDLS and CDR2 YYNGEE. This CDR3 comprises 13 residues. DNA for the CDR3: TGTGCCAGCAGCGTTGGGACAGGCCCCGGCTACACCTTC. Residues: CASSVGTGPGYTF.

V usage is TRBV5-1 and J usage is TRBJ2-3, with TRBD1 identical over 10 bases. Trimming cost V 4 bases and J 3 bases; bases outside gene matches: 5. The germline V gene has CDR1 SGHRS and CDR2 YFSETQ. This CDR3 region has 15 residues. The CDR3, as DNA: TGCGCCAGCAGCGGACGGGACAGGGGAACAGATACGCAGTATTTT. Translating it yields CASSGRDRGTDTQYF.

V usage is TRBV19 and J usage is TRBJ2-7, with D perhaps TRBD1 (6 bases). Trimming left V 8 bases short and J 3 bases short, with 11 bases between. The CDR3 has 12 residues. Germline assignment: CDR1 LNHDA and CDR2 SQIVND (reference sequence). The CDR3 DNA is TGTGCCAGTCGCGACAGGATCTACGAGCAGTACTTC. Protein: CASRDRIYEQYF.

The rearrangement uses TRBV20-1 and TRBJ1-5, with D uncertain. V dropped 6 bases and J dropped 6 bases, with 9 bases sitting between them. The CDR3 is 11 amino acids. Germline CDR1 is DFQATT and CDR2 is SNEGSKA (reference sequence). The CDR3 region is CSARGIQPQHF. CDR3 sequence (DNA): TGCAGTGCCCGAGGGATTCAGCCCCAGCATTTT.

This rearrangement joins TRBV6-6 to TRBJ2-7; D is ambiguous. Germline CDR1 MNHNY, CDR2 SVGAGI (reference sequence). The CDR3 runs to 15 residues. Trimming took 4 bases from V and 1 from J, leaving 14 bases between them. The CDR3 loop is CASSSTTTVSYEQYF. The CDR3 region has the DNA TGTGCCAGCAGTTCTACGACGACTGTTTCCTACGAGCAGTACTTC.

This clone was seen a few times. The V gene is TRBV2, the J gene TRBJ1-6; D might be TRBD1 (5 bases). V lost 0 bases, J lost 10 bases, and 16 bases lay in between. CDR3 size: 16 residues. Germline V gives CDR1 SNHLY, CDR2 FYNNEI. In nucleotides, the CDR3 is TGTGCCAGCAGTGAAGCGATGGGGCGCGGGGGATCACCCCTCCACTTT. This encodes CASSEAMGRGGSPLHF.

The DNA for the CDR3 is TGTGCCAGCGGGACTAGCCAAGAGACCCAGTACTTC. Translated: CASGTSQETQYF. The chain uses TRBV2 and TRBJ2-5; 8 bases fit TRBD2. V lost 8 bases to trimming and J lost 1 base; unmatched junction nucleotides: 0. The CDR3 runs 12 residues. Germline CDR1 and CDR2: SNHLY and FYNNEI. The full variable domain, in which reference TRBV2 and TRBJ2-5 provide the parts outside the CDR3, is EPEVTQTPSHQVTQMGQEVILRCVPISNHLYFYWYRQILGQKVEFLVSFYNNEISEKSEIFDDQFSVERPDGSNFTLKIRSTKLEDSAMYFCASGTSQETQYFGPGTRLLVL.

The chain links TRBV5-6 to TRBJ2-1, with 12 bases that match TRBD2. Germline V lookup: CDR1 SGHDT, CDR2 YYEEEE. This CDR3 region has 16 residues. The V segment lost 1 base and the J segment 10 bases; nucleotides outside the gene matches: 9. CDR3 region: CASSLLATSGSLEQFF. CDR3 DNA sequence: TGTGCCAGCAGCTTGTTGGCGACTAGCGGGAGTTTAGAGCAGTTCTTC.

This clone has only a few counts. The rearrangement links TRBV5-1 to TRBJ2-4; the match to TRBD2 covers 12 bases. Trimming at V came to 3 bases and at J to 2 bases, leaving 3 bases not matched to a gene. The CDR3 consists of 16 residues. Germline CDR1 and CDR2: SGHRS and YFSETQ. The CDR3 region is CASSSLAGGPKNIQYF. CDR3 DNA sequence: TGCGCCAGCAGCTCCCTAGCGGGAGGGCCCAAAAACATTCAGTACTTC.

V is TRBV28 and J is TRBJ2-7, with D perhaps matching TRBD2 (5 bases). CDR1 MDHEN and CDR2 SYDVKM come from the germline V gene. The CDR3 loop spans 14 amino acids. Trimming shortened V by 3 bases and J by 6 bases, and 15 bases separated the two germline ends. CDR3 in amino acids: CASSFRLAAGEQYF. CDR3 bases: TGTGCCAGCAGTTTTCGTCTAGCCGCAGGCGAGCAGTACTTC.

CDR3 DNA sequence: TGTGCCAGCTCACCTAACCTCAGCGGTCCCTACGAGCAGTACTTC. Amino acids: CASSPNLSGPYEQYF. The chain employs TRBV18 and TRBJ2-7; D is perhaps TRBD2 (5 bases). Per the germline V gene, CDR1 is KGHSH and CDR2 is LQKENI. The CDR3 has 15 residues. With 3 bases removed from V and 2 bases from J, the gap between germline ends came to 14 bases.

The chain recombines TRBV6-1 with TRBJ1-2; D is unclear. This CDR3 is 17 amino acids long. Germline assignment: CDR1 MNHNS and CDR2 SASEGT. The germline V and J ends were trimmed by 1 base and 4 bases, with 19 bases remaining between them. CDR3 residues: CASSEVVNPRQAYGYTF. In DNA, the CDR3 is TGTGCCAGCAGTGAAGTCGTTAATCCCCGACAAGCCTATGGCTACACCTTC.

The chain uses TRBV18 and TRBJ2-2; tentatively, D is TRBD1 (6 bases). This CDR3 is built from 14 residues. V lost 4 bases to trimming and J lost 1 base, with 7 bases between them. Germline V CDR1 and CDR2: KGHSH, LQKENI. The CDR3 DNA follows: TGTGCCAGCTCACGGGACAAGAACACCGGGGAGCTGTTTTTT. It encodes CASSRDKNTGELFF.

This sequence joins TRBV11-1 and TRBJ2-1, with TRBD2 matching 8 bases. V shed 5 bases, J shed 3 bases, and the junction held 9 bases outside the gene matches. Germline V lookup: CDR1 SGHAT, CDR2 FQDESV (reference sequence). The CDR3 contains 16 residues. The CDR3 nucleotides are TGTGCCAGCAGCCGAAGGGGCGGGGGGATCTACAATGAGCAGTTCTTC. This gives the protein CASSRRGGGIYNEQFF.

The J gene is TRBJ2-7, the V gene TRBV7-9, with 10 bases aligning to TRBD1. V dropped 4 bases and J dropped 3; count of bases not matched to a gene: 3. The CDR3 totals 14 residues. Germline V lookup: CDR1 SEHNR, CDR2 FQNEAQ (reference sequence). DNA for the CDR3: TGTGCCAGCAGCTCCGGGACAGGGGTCTACGAGCAGTACTTC. Encoded protein: CASSSGTGVYEQYF. Supplemented by reference TRBV7-9 and TRBJ2-7, the full variable domain reads DTGVSQNPRHKITKRGQNVTFRCDPISEHNRLYWYRQTLGQGPEFLTYFQNEAQLEKSRLLSDRFSAERPKGSFSTLEIQRTEQGDSAMYLCASSSGTGVYEQYFGPGTRLTVT.

The chain joins TRBV28 to TRBJ1-1, with no clear D. Looked up from germline, CDR1 is MDHEN and CDR2 is SYDVKM. The V end lost 5 bases, the J end lost 2 bases, and 12 bases lay between the germline ends. The CDR3 totals 14 residues. CDR3 amino acids: CASSPDKSNTEAFF. The CDR3 DNA reads as TGTGCCAGCAGTCCAGACAAAAGTAACACTGAAGCTTTCTTT.

This clone has just one count. The genes are TRBV5-1 and TRBJ1-4, with TRBD1 identical over 7 bases. The V and J ends lost 5 bases and 2 bases, in that order; junction bases with no gene match: 6. This CDR3 region has 15 residues. Per germline, CDR1 SGHRS and CDR2 YFSETQ. The CDR3 DNA is TGCGCCAGCAGTCAGGGGGATCCGACTAATGAAAAACTGTTTTTT. This codes for CASSQGDPTNEKLFF.

CDR3 sequence: CASSPVGGNEQFF. The CDR3 DNA reads as TGTGCCAGCAGTCCCGTCGGGGGCAATGAGCAGTTCTTC. This chain uses TRBV27 with TRBJ2-1, with D possibly being TRBD2 (6 bases). Germline-derived CDR1 and CDR2 are MNHEY and SMNVEV (reference sequence). CDR3 length equals 13 residues. The V end was cut by 5 bases, the J end by 6 bases, with 11 bases between.

This chain connects TRBV2 to TRBJ1-3; 7 positions match TRBD1. V gave up 6 bases and J gave up 5 bases; unmatched junction bases: 4. This CDR3 spans 13 amino acids. CDR1 is SNHLY and CDR2 is FYNNEI in the germline V gene. The CDR3: CASRPGQRNTIYF. Here the CDR3 DNA reads TGTGCCAGCAGACCGGGACAGCGAAACACCATATATTTT. Based on the CDR3 plus reference TRBV2 and TRBJ1-3, the full variable domain is EPEVTQTPSHQVTQMGQEVILRCVPISNHLYFYWYRQILGQKVEFLVSFYNNEISEKSEIFDDQFSVERPDGSNFTLKIRSTKLEDSAMYFCASRPGQRNTIYFGEGSWLTVV.

V usage is TRBV4-1 and J usage is TRBJ2-3, with TRBD2 identical over 8 bases. The germline V gene has CDR1 MGHRA and CDR2 YSYEKL. The CDR3 runs to 14 residues. The J segment lost 3 bases and the V segment lost 5 bases, leaving 4 bases of the junction unmatched. CDR3 in amino acids: CASSAREATDTQYF. The CDR3 DNA follows: TGCGCCAGCAGCGCGCGGGAGGCGACAGATACGCAGTATTTT.

The chain employs TRBV19 and TRBJ2-3; 11 bases fit TRBD2. V was clipped by 5 bases and J by 3 bases; unmatched bases: 10. The CDR3 extends over 17 amino acids. Germline CDR1 is LNHDA and CDR2 is SQIVND (reference sequence). The CDR3, as DNA: TGTGCCAGTAGTCCTAGCGGGGGGTCCTTTGGTACAGATACGCAGTATTTT. Its protein product is CASSPSGGSFGTDTQYF.

The chain is built from TRBV6-5 and TRBJ2-2, with TRBD1 identical over 7 bases. This CDR3 region has 14 residues. Trimming at V came to 7 bases and at J to 5 bases, leaving 7 bases not matched to a gene. The germline CDR1 and CDR2 sequences are MNHEY and SVGAGI. The CDR3, as DNA: TGTGCCAGCACCCAAGACAGGGCGACCGGGGAGCTGTTTTTT. Its protein is CASTQDRATGELFF.

The chain carries TRBV5-1 and TRBJ2-2; 9 bases map to TRBD1. The CDR3 extends over 15 amino acids. In germline, CDR1 is SGHRS, CDR2 YFSETQ. V lost 4 bases to trimming and J lost 6 bases; unmatched junction nucleotides: 7. The CDR3 protein is CASSGSGQGSGELFF. CDR3 bases: TGCGCCAGCAGCGGGTCGGGACAGGGTTCCGGGGAGCTGTTTTTT.

CDR3 protein: CASSPKRAFSTDTQYF. CDR3 in DNA: TGTGCCAGCTCCCCAAAGCGGGCATTTAGCACAGATACGCAGTATTTT. V gene TRBV18 combines with J gene TRBJ2-3; the D gene is possibly TRBD2 (6 bases). Per the germline V gene, CDR1 is KGHSH and CDR2 is LQKENI. V gave up 6 bases and J gave up 0 bases, with 16 bases separating them. The length of the CDR3 is 16 residues.

This rearrangement joins TRBV7-2 to TRBJ2-5; 12 nucleotides align to TRBD2. CDR1 and CDR2 from the germline V gene are SGHTA and FQGNSA. The CDR3 loop spans 16 amino acids. The V segment lost 1 base and the J segment 5 bases; nucleotides outside the gene matches: 5. The CDR3 coding sequence is TGTGCCAGCAGCTTAGGGCTAGCGGGAGGGAGTGAGACCCAGTACTTC. Protein sequence: CASSLGLAGGSETQYF.

The chain links TRBV6-5 to TRBJ1-5; D gene ambiguous. Deletions cut 5 bases from V and 3 bases from J, with 8 bases between. The CDR3 length is 13 residues. CDR1 is MNHEY, CDR2 SVGAGI, per germline. The CDR3 nucleotides read TGTGCCAGCAGTGCTAGATTCAATCAGCCCCAGCATTTT. Amino acid sequence: CASSARFNQPQHF.

The chain employs TRBV4-1 and TRBJ2-3, with D possibly being TRBD1 (6 bases). This CDR3 comprises 14 residues. V lost 4 bases to trimming and J lost 4 bases, with 12 bases between them. The germline V gene has CDR1 MGHRA and CDR2 YSYEKL. The CDR3 sequence: CASSRTWTADTQYF. DNA for the CDR3: TGCGCCAGCAGCCGAACCTGGACAGCAGATACGCAGTATTTT.